These 7 T cell receptor beta chains were all obtained from the same sample, sequenced in a study of cytomegalovirus exposure and HLA in healthy donors. The primer mix had 60 Vbeta and 13 Jbeta primers. Data came from immunoSEQ multiplex PCR; TCRdb stores just in-frame clones and leaves some out. The table includes more than 55,000 clones, approximately 80% detected once. Material: PBMCs. These receptors were obtained from a human donor in good health.

The CDR3, as DNA: TGTGCCAGCAGCTTAGCGCGTCGAACAGATACGCAGTATTTT. It is translated as CASSLARRTDTQYF. The rearrangement joins TRBV7-2 to TRBJ2-3; D unresolved. This CDR3 region has 14 residues. Germline CDR1 reads SGHTA; CDR2 reads FQGNSA. The V end was cut by 0 bases, the J end by 3 bases, with 7 bases between.

The chain links TRBV11-2 to TRBJ2-1, with D tentatively TRBD2 (7 bases). Trimming removed 4 bases from V and 5 bases from J, with 15 bases in between. The CDR3 has 15 amino acids. Germline CDR1 SGHAT, CDR2 FQNNGV. The CDR3 reads CASSSRRGGHNEQFF. DNA for the CDR3: TGTGCCAGCAGCTCCAGGAGGGGGGGGCACAATGAGCAGTTCTTC.

Of note for this clone: The junction shows a germline mismatch at one end, possibly a read error. The chain is built from TRBV7-7 and TRBJ1-4, with D possibly matching TRBD1 (6 bases). This CDR3 spans 18 amino acids. In germline, CDR1 is SSHAT, CDR2 FNYEAQ (reference sequence). CDR3 residues: CASSFGRNEGATNEKLFF. The CDR3 DNA follows: TGTGCTAGCAGCTTCGGCCGAAACGAGGGGGCAACTAATGAAAAACTGTTTTTT.

This sequence joins TRBV30 and TRBJ2-1; 7 bases agree with TRBD2. The CDR3 runs 10 residues. J gave up 14 bases and V 1 base, and 2 bases lay outside the gene matches. The V gene's germline CDR1 is GTSNPN and CDR2 SVGIG (reference sequence). For the CDR3, the DNA is TGTGCCTGGAGTGCCGGGAGGAAGTTCTTC. Translating gives CAWSAGRKFF.

CDR3 residues: CASSSSQGAFYEQYF. The CDR3 DNA reads as TGTGCCAGCAGTTCCTCTCAGGGGGCTTTCTACGAGCAGTACTTC. The rearrangement joins TRBV6-6 to TRBJ2-5; 8 bases map to TRBD1. Matching the DNA end better, TRBJ2-7 makes the J call doubtful. In germline, CDR1 is MNHNY, CDR2 SVGAGI (reference sequence). The CDR3 has 15 residues.

This rearrangement joins TRBV9 to TRBJ2-1; D is undetermined. The CDR3 is 16 amino acids. CDR1 is SGDLS, CDR2 YYNGEE, per germline. Trimming left V 0 bases short and J 0 bases short, with 10 bases between. The CDR3 DNA reads TGTGCCAGCAGCGTAGAAGTTGCCAGCTCCTACAATGAGCAGTTCTTC. This sequence encodes CASSVEVASSYNEQFF.

The chain recombines TRBV6-1 with TRBJ2-5, with 10 positions matching TRBD2. This CDR3 spans 15 amino acids. V was clipped by 1 base and J by 4 bases; unmatched bases: 3. From germline, CDR1 is MNHNS and CDR2 SASEGT. The CDR3: CASSEGAGGSETQYF. In nucleotides, the CDR3 is TGTGCCAGCAGTGAAGGAGCGGGAGGGTCAGAGACCCAGTACTTC.